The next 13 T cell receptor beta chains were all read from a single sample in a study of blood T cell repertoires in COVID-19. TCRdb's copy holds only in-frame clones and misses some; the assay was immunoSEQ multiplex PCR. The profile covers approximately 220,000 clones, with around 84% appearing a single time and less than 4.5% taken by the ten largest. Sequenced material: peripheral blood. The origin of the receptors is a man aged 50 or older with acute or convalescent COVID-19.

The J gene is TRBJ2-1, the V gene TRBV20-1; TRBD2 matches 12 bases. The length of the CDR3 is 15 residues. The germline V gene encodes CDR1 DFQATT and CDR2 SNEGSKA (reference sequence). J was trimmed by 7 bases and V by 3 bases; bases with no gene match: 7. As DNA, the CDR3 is TGCAGTGCTAGTGCTAGCGGGGGGGCAGGGAATGAGCAGTTCTTC. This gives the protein CSASASGGAGNEQFF.

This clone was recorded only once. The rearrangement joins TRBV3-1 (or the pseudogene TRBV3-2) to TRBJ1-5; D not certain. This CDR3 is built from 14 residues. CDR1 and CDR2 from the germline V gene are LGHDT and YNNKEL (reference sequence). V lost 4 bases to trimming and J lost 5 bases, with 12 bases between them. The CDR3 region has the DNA TGTGCCAGCAGCCCCCTCGCCAGTGATCAGCCCCAGCATTTT. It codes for CASSPLASDQPQHF.

CDR3 DNA sequence: TGTGCCAGCAGTGGGGGTGCGGGGAGTCGAGAGACCCAGTACTTC. Protein sequence: CASSGGAGSRETQYF. This chain uses TRBV2 with TRBJ2-5, with a weak D call TRBD2 (6 bases). The germline V and J ends were trimmed by 4 bases and 4 bases, with 16 bases remaining between them. Per germline, CDR1 SNHLY and CDR2 FYNNEI. The CDR3 length is 15 residues.

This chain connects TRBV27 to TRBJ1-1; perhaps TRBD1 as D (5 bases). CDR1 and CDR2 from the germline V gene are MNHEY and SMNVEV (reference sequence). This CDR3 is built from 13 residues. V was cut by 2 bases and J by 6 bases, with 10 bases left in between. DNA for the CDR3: TGTGCCAGCAGTTTACAGGGAATCGCTGAAGCTTTCTTT. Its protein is CASSLQGIAEAFF.

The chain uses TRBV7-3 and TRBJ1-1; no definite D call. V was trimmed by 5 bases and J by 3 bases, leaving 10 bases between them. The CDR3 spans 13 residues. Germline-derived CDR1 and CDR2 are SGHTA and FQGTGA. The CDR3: CASSRDRYTEAFF. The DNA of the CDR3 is TGTGCCAGCAGCCGAGATCGGTACACTGAAGCTTTCTTT.

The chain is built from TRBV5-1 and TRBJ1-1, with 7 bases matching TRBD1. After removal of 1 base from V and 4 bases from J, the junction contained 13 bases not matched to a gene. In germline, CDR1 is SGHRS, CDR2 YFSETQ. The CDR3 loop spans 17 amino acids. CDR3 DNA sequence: TGCGCCAGCAGCTTGCTGAATGGAAACAGGGGTGGCACTGAAGCTTTCTTT. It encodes CASSLLNGNRGGTEAFF.

CDR3 sequence reads: CASSHDREWPEAFF. The CDR3 nucleotides are TGTGCCAGCTCCCATGACAGGGAATGGCCTGAAGCTTTCTTT. V and J are TRBV18 and TRBJ1-1; 7 bases are a match to TRBD1. V dropped 6 bases and J dropped 6; count of bases not matched to a gene: 10. The CDR3 runs to 14 residues. The germline CDR1 and CDR2 sequences are KGHSH and LQKENI.

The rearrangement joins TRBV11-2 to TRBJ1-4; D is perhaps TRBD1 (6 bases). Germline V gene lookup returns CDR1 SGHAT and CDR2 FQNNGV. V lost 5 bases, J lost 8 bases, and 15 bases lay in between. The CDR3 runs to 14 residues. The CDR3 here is CASSSMGAWEKLFF. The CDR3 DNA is TGTGCCAGCAGCAGCATGGGGGCTTGGGAAAAACTGTTTTTT.

CDR3 protein: CASSLHRSLMNTEAFF. The CDR3 nucleotides are TGTGCCAGCAGCCTGCACCGTAGCCTTATGAACACTGAAGCTTTCTTT. The chain recombines TRBV7-2 with TRBJ1-1, with no clear D. This CDR3 contains 16 residues. Germline loops: CDR1 SGHTA, CDR2 FQGNSA. V was cut by 5 bases and J by 0 bases, with 16 bases left in between.

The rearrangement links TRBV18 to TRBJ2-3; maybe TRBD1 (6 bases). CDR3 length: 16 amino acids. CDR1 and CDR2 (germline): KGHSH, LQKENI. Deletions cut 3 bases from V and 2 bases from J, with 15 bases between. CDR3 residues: CASSPTGFSATDTQYF. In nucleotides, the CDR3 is TGTGCCAGCTCACCGACAGGTTTCTCCGCCACAGATACGCAGTATTTT.

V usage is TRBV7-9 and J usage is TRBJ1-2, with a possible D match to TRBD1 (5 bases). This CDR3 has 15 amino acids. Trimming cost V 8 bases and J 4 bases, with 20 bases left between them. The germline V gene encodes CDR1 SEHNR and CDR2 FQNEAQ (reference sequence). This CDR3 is CASSLLPGLAYGYTF. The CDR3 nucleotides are TGTGCCAGCTCCCTCCTACCAGGGTTGGCCTATGGCTACACCTTC.

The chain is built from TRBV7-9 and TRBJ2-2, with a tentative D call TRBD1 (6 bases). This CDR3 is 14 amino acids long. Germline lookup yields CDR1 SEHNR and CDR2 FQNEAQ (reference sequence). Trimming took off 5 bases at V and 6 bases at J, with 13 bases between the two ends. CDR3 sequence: CASSHPQGAGELFF. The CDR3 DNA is TGTGCCAGCAGCCACCCACAGGGCGCCGGGGAGCTGTTTTTT.

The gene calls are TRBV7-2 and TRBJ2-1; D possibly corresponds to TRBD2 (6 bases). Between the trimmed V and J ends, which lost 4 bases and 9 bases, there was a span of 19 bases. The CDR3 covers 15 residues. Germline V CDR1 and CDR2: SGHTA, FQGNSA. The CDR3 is CASSSFPGVSVEQFF. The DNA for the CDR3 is TGTGCCAGCAGCTCTTTCCCGGGGGTGTCGGTTGAGCAGTTCTTC.